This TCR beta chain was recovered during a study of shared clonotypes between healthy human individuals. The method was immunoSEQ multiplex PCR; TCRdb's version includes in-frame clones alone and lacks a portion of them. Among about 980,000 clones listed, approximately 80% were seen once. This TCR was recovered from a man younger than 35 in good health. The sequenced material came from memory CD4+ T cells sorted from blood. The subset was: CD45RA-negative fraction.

This chain's CDR3 is CASSTGGAYEQYF. DNA of the CDR3: TGTGCCAGCAGCACCGGGGGAGCCTACGAGCAGTACTTC. V gene TRBV11-3 combines with J gene TRBJ2-7; D possibly corresponds to TRBD2 (6 bases). The CDR3 has 13 residues. Trimming took 5 bases from V and 2 from J, leaving 10 bases between them. Germline assignment: CDR1 SGHNT and CDR2 YENEEA.